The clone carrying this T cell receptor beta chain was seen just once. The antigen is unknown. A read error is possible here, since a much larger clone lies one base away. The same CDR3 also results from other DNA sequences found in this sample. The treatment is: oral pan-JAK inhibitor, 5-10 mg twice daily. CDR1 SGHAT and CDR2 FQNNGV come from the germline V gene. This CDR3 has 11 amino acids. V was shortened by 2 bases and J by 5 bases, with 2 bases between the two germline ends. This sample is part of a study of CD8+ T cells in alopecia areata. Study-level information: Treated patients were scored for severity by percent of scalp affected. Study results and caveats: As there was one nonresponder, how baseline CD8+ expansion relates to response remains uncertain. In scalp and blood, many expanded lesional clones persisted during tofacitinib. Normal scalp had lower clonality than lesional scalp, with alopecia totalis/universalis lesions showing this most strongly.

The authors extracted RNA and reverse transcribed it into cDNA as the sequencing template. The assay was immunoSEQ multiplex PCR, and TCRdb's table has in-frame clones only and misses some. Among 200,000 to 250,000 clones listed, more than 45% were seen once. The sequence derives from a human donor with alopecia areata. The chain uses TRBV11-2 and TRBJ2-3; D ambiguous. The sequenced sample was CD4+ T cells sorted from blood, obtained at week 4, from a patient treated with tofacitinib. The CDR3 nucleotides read TGTGCCAGCAGCTTAAAAGATACGCAGTATTTT. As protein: CASSLKDTQYF.